The clone carrying this T cell receptor (beta chain) was found many times. Production of TCR beta cDNA used roughly 480 ng total RNA together with a constant-region primer. Library construction for TCR beta comprised three nested multiplex PCR rounds performed with slightly modified ARM-PCR. Running 10 cycles apiece, the first two PCR rounds relied on TRBV1-TRBV30 forward primers together with a C-beta reverse primer. TCRdb passed the multiplex PCR reads through MiXCR, listing each CDR3 protein once. The sample holds 330,000 or so distinct CDR3 sequences, roughly 61% seen once. This specimen belongs to a study of tumor-infiltrating lymphocytes in primary liver carcinoma. Overall study context: Donors had hepatocellular carcinoma or combined HCC and intrahepatic cholangiocarcinoma.

CDR3 length: 15 amino acids. V was shortened by 4 bases and J by 6 bases, with 19 bases between the two germline ends. CDR1 and CDR2 from the germline V gene are SQVTM and ANQGSEA. The study extracted blood RNA from unsorted whole blood and also extracted germline DNA. The patients, who had chronic HBV infection, were treatment-naive (untreated). A roughly 4.1-milliliter peripheral blood sample was collected before surgery. The chain joins TRBV29-1 to TRBJ2-1; D call uncertain. The source material was peripheral blood. The clonotype was recovered from a man aged 40-49 years with primary liver carcinoma and hepatitis B virus infection. The CDR3 sequence: CSVVHRVGLGNEQFF. The CDR3 DNA sequence: TGCAGCGTTGTACATCGGGTAGGTCTGGGCAATGAGCAGTTCTTC.